This T cell receptor (beta chain) was captured in a study of OX40 agonist ivuxolimab in advanced cancers. Study background: The drug used for patients, ivuxolimab, was an agonistic anti-OX40 (CD134) antibody. Eligibility rules accepted prior anti-PD-1, anti-PD-L1 or anti-CTLA-4 therapy, and 30% to 40% had some. General study points: Not determined was the antigen specificity of the expanded peripheral T cells.

This clone was counted only a few times. Its antigen is currently unknown. Assay: immunoSEQ multiplex PCR; the TCRdb copy retains only in-frame clones and omits some. The sample holds under 70,000 clones, about 89% seen once. The CDR3 runs to 12 residues. In germline, CDR1 is SNHLY, CDR2 FYNNEI. V shed 7 bases and J shed 3 bases, with 6 bases lying between them. The V call is TRBV2, the J call TRBJ2-2, with D possibly TRBD2 on 5 matching bases. Sequencing was performed on CD4+ or CD8+ T cells sorted from blood, taken in a trial of the OX40 agonist ivuxolimab. The sequence came from an adult with an advanced solid tumor such as melanoma, head and neck, liver or kidney cancer. CDR3: CASTRDTGELFF. The CDR3 region has the DNA TGTGCCAGCACGAGGGACACCGGGGAGCTGTTTTTT.